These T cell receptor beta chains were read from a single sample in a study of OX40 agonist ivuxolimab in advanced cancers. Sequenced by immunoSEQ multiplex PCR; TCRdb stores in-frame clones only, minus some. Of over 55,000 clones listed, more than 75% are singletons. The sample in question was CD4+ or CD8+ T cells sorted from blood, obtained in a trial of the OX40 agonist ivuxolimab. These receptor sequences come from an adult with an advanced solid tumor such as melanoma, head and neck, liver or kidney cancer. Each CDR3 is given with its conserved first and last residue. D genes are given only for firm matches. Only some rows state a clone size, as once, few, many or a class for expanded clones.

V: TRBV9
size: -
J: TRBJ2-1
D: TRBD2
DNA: TGTGCCAGCAGCAAGGGACTAGTCAATGAGCAGTTCTTC
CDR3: CASSKGLVNEQFF

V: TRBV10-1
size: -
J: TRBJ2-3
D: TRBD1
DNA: TGCGCCAGCAGTCCGGACAGGTCCACAGATACGCAGTATTTT
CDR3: CASSPDRSTDTQYF

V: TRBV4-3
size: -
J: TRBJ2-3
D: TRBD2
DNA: TGCGCCAGCAGCCAAGATTCCCTAGCGGGAGTCCCAGATACGCAGTATTTT
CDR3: CASSQDSLAGVPDTQYF

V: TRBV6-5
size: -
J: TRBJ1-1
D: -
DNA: TGTGCCAGCAGACCGACAGTGAACACTGAAGCTTTCTTT
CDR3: CASRPTVNTEAFF

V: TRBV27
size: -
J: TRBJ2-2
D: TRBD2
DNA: TGTGCCAGCAGGACTAGCGTGGGGTCCGGGGAGCTGTTTTTT
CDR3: CASRTSVGSGELFF

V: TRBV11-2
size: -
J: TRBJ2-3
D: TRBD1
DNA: TGTGCCAGCAGCCGGACAGGTGGGGCAGATACGCAGTATTTT
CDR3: CASSRTGGADTQYF

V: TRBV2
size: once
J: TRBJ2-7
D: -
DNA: TGTGCCAGCAGTGAGAACAGGGGGGGCGAGCAGTACTTC
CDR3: CASSENRGGEQYF

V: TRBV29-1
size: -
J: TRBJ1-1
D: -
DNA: TGCAGCGTTGGAGGGGAGGGCACTGAAGCTTTCTTT
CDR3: CSVGGEGTEAFF

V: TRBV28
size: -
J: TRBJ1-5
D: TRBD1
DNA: TGTGCCAGTGGATCTCTGGGGACAGGGAGATTTACTCAGCCCCAGCATTTT
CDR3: CASGSLGTGRFTQPQHF

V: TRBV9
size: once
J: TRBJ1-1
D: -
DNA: TGTGCCAGCAGCGTAGTTGGAGGTGGGTACACTGAAGCTTTCTTT
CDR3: CASSVVGGGYTEAFF

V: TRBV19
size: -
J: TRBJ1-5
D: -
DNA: TGTGCCAGTAGTATGTGGACCAATAGCAATCAGCCCCAGCATTTT
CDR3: CASSMWTNSNQPQHF

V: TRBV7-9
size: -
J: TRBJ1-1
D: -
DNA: TGTGCCAACAGCTTAGGGGCGGGACCCAGAATGGCTGAAGCTTTCTTT
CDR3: CANSLGAGPRMAEAFF

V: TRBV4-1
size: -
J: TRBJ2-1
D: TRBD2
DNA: TGCGCCAGCAGCCAAGGCGGGGGACTAGCGGGAGGGAACAATGAGCAGTTCTTC
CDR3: CASSQGGGLAGGNNEQFF

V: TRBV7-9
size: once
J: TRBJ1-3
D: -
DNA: TGTGCCAGCAGCTTAGCCAAATCAAAGGGAAACACCATATATTTT
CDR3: CASSLAKSKGNTIYF

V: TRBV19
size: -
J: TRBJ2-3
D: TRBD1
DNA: TGTGCCAGTAAAGGACAGGGTGGAGATACGCAGTATTTT
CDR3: CASKGQGGDTQYF

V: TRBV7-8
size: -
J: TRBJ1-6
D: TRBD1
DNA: TGTGCCAGCAGCTTAGTTGAGACAGGGGTTTCACCCCTCCACTTT
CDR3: CASSLVETGVSPLHF

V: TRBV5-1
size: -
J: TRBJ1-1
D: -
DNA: TGCGCCAGCAGCTTGGGTCGGTCGGGGAGTGGTGAAGCTTTCTTT
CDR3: CASSLGRSGSGEAFF

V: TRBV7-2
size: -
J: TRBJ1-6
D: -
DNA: TGTGCCAGCAGCTTAGTCGGATCGGGTACGAATTCACCCCTCCACTTT
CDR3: CASSLVGSGTNSPLHF

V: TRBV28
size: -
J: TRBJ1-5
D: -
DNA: TGTGCCAGCAGTTTAGGCCCAGCAGGCAATCAGCCCCAGCATTTT
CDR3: CASSLGPAGNQPQHF

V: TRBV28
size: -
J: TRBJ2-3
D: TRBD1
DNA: TGTGCCAGCAGCCCCCCGGGACAGGCCCGTCATACGCAGTATTTT
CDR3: CASSPPGQARHTQYF

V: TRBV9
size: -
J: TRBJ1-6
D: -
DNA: TGTGCCAGCAGCGCCGACAGCTCCTATAATTCACCCCTCCACTTT
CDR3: CASSADSSYNSPLHF

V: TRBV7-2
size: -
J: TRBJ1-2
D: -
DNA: TGTGCCAGCAGCCTCCTGGGCCGACGGGATGGCTACACCTTC
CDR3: CASSLLGRRDGYTF

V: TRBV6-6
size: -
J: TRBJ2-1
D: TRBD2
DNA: TGTGCCAGCAGTTATTCACGGGGGGGCCAGGATGAGCAGTTCTTC
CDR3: CASSYSRGGQDEQFF

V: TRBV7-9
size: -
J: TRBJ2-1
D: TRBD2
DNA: TGTGCCAGCAGTCCGAGCCGGGGGGGCAAAAACAATGAGCAGTTCTTC
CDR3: CASSPSRGGKNNEQFF

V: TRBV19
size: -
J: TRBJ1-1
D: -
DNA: TGTGCCAGTAGTTCCCTAGGGATGACAGGATATGAAGCTTTCTTT
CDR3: CASSSLGMTGYEAFF

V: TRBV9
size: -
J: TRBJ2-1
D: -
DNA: TGTGCCAGCAGCCCCTCCGGGACTTCCTACAATGAGCAGTTCTTC
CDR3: CASSPSGTSYNEQFF

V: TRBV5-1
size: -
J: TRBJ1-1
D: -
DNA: TGCGCCAGCAGCTTGGGGCCAGCAACCGTGAACACTGAAGCTTTCTTT
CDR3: CASSLGPATVNTEAFF

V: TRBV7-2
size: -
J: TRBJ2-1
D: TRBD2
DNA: TGTGCCAGCAGCTTAGCAGGGACTAGCGGGGCCTGGGAGCAGTTCTTC
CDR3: CASSLAGTSGAWEQFF

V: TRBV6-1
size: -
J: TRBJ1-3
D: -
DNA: TGTGCCAGCCTCAGCTCTGGAAACACCATATATTTT
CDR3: CASLSSGNTIYF

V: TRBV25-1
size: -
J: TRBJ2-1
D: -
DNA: TGTGCCAGCAGTGACCCTAAAAGGGGGTCCTACAATGAGCAGTTCTTC
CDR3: CASSDPKRGSYNEQFF

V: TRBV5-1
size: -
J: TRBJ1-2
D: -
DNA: TGCGCCAGCAGACGGACAGCCCGGGACGGCTACACCTTC
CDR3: CASRRTARDGYTF

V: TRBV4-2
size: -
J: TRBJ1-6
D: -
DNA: TGTGCCAGCAGCCCAGGACTTTCGGGAAATTCACCCCTCCACTTT
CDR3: CASSPGLSGNSPLHF

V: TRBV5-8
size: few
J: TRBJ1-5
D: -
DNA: TGTGCCAGCAGCTTGGACAGGAATCAGCCCCAGCATTTT
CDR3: CASSLDRNQPQHF

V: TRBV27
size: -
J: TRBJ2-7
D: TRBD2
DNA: TGTGCCAGCAGCTTTGGGGGGGGTGGGATCTCCTACGAGCAGTACTTC
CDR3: CASSFGGGGISYEQYF

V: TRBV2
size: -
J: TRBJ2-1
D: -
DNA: TGTGCCAGCCTCCGGGACCTAAACTACAATGAGCAGTTCTTC
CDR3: CASLRDLNYNEQFF

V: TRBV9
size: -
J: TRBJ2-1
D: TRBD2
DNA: TGTGCCAGCAGCTCCCGGACTAGCGGGGGGTGGAATGAGCAGTTCTTC
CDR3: CASSSRTSGGWNEQFF

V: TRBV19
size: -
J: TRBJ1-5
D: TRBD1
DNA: TGTGCCAGTAGTATAAGGCCCGGGACAGGGTTTCATCAGCCCCAGCATTTT
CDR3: CASSIRPGTGFHQPQHF

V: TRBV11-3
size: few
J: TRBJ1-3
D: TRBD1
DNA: TGTGCCAGCAGCTCCGGGACAGCTGGAAACACCATATATTTT
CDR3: CASSSGTAGNTIYF

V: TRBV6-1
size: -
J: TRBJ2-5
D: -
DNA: TGTGCCAGCAGTGAACAGCCCGGGGGTAACCAAGAGACCCAGTACTTC
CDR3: CASSEQPGGNQETQYF

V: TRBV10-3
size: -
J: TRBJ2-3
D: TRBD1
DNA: TGTGCCATCAGATCGGACAGGGCTAGCACAGATACGCAGTATTTT
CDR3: CAIRSDRASTDTQYF

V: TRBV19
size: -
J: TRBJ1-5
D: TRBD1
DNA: TGTGCCAGTAGTACCCCCCTGGGACAGGGTAGCAATCAGCCCCAGCATTTT
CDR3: CASSTPLGQGSNQPQHF